This TCR beta chain was found in a study of PD-L1 blockade in urothelial cancer. Study as a whole: Administration of atezolizumab to patients began in the mid-2010s, at 1,200 mg intravenously every 3 weeks. Blood gave a median around 150,000 T cells. Blood underwent analysis 3 weeks (second dose) and 6 weeks after treatment began.

Synthetic templates analogous to TCR were spiked into all PCRs individually. The data were produced by immunoSEQ multiplex PCR, yet TCRdb's version contains in-frame clones alone and is incomplete. The table has tens of thousands of clones, about 87% seen once. The CDR3 has 15 amino acids. CDR1 SGHTS and CDR2 YDEGEE come from the germline V gene. V shed 4 bases, J shed 7 bases, and the junction held 9 bases outside the gene matches. This clone occurred once. The time point: pretreatment peripheral blood. Here the sequenced sample was PBMCs, taken around atezolizumab (anti-PD-L1) treatment. The clonotype comes from a man in his 60s with urothelial cancer. The chain links TRBV5-8 to TRBJ2-5; 11 nucleotides line up with TRBD2. The CDR3 is CASSGVLAGAGTQYF. The CDR3 DNA is TGTGCCAGCAGCGGAGTACTAGCGGGAGCTGGGACCCAGTACTTC.